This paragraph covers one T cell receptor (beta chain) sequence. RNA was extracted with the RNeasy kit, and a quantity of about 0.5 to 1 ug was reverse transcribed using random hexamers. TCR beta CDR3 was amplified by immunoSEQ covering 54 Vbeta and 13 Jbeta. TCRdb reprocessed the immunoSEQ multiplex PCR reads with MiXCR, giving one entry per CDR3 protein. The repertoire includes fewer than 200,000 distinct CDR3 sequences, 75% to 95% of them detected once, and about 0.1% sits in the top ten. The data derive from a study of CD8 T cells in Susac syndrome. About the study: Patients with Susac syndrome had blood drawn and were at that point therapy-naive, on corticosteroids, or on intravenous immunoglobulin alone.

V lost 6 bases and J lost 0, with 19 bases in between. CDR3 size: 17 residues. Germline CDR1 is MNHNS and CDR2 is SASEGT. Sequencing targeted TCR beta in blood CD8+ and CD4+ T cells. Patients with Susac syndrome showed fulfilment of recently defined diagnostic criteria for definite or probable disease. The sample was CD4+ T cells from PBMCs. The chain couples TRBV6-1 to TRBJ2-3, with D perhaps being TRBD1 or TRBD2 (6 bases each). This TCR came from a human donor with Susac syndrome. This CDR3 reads CASRFGGRLHSTDTQYF. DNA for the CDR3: TGTGCCAGCAGGTTCGGGGGCCGACTACATAGCACAGATACGCAGTATTTT.